The table lists the clone carrying this T cell receptor beta chain with many counts. Its specificity is not known. V gave up 0 bases and J gave up 2 bases, with 12 bases separating them. This CDR3 comprises 16 residues. Germline CDR1 and CDR2: MGHRA and YSYEKL. General observations from the study: In terms of TCR gene usage, tumor memory CD4+ T cells clustered together with blood and lymph node memory CD4+ cells, as well as with lymph node naive CD4+ cells.

The sorted Tregs were CD4+CD25+CD127-/low cells. Full-length variable regions came from constant-region reverse primers plus semi-nested Nested Universal Primer A PCR. TCRdb used MiXCR to reprocess the 5' RACE reads, holding one entry per CDR3 protein. The repertoire holds about 42,000 distinct CDR3 sequences, roughly 21% seen once, with about 4% in the top ten. Specimen: Tregs sorted from blood. The sequence was obtained from a female donor with breast cancer. The rearrangement uses TRBV4-1 and TRBJ2-3; tentative D call: TRBD2 (6 bases). The CDR3 here is CASSQEGDSDTDTQYF. The CDR3 DNA follows: TGCGCCAGCAGCCAAGAGGGGGACTCCGACACAGATACGCAGTATTTT.